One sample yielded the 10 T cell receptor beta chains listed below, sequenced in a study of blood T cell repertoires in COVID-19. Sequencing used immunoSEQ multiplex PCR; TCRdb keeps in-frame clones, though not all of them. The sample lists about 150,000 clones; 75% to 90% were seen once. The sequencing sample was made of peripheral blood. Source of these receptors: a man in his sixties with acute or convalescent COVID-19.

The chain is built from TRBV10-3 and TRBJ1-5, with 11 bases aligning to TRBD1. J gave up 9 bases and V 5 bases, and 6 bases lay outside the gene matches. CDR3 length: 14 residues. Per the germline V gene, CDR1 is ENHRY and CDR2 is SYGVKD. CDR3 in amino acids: CAISRDRGGGPQHF. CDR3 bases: TGTGCCATCAGTCGGGACAGGGGGGGAGGGCCCCAGCATTTT.

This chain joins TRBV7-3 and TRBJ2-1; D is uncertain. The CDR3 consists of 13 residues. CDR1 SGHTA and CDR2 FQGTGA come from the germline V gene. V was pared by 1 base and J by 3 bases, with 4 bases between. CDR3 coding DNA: TGTGCCAGCAGCTTAAACAGCTACAATGAGCAGTTCTTC. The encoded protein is CASSLNSYNEQFF.

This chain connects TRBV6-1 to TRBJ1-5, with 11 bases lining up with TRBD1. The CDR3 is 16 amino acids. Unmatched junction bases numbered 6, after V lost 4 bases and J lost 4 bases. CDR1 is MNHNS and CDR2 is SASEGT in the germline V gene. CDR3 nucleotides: TGTGCCAGCAGTGCGGTCGGGACAGGGGGGAATCAGCCCCAGCATTTT. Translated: CASSAVGTGGNQPQHF.

CDR3: CASSQDKGHRNTEAFF. CDR3 nucleotides: TGCGCCAGCAGCCAAGACAAGGGACACCGGAACACTGAAGCTTTCTTT. The chain recombines TRBV4-1 with TRBJ1-1; D may be TRBD1 (6 bases). Trimming cost V 0 bases and J 1 base, with 12 bases left between them. Looked up from germline, CDR1 is MGHRA and CDR2 is YSYEKL. The CDR3 sequence is 16 residues long.

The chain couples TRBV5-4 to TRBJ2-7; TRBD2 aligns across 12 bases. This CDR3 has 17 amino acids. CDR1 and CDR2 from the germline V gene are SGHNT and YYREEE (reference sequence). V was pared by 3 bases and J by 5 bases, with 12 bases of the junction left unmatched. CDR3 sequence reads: CASSSKLAGGHPDEQYF. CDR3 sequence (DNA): TGTGCCAGCAGCTCAAAACTAGCGGGGGGTCACCCGGACGAGCAGTACTTC.

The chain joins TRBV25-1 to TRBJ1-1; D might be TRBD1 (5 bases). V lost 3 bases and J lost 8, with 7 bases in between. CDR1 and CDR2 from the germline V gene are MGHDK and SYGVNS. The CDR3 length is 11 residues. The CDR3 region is CASSEAGEAFF. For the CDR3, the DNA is TGTGCCAGCAGTGAGGCAGGGGAAGCTTTCTTT. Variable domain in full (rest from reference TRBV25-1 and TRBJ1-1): EADIYQTPRYLVIGTGKKITLECSQTMGHDKMYWYQQDPGMELHLIHYSYGVNSTEKGDLSSESTVSRIRTEHFPLTLESARPSHTSQYLCASSEAGEAFFGQGTRLTVV.

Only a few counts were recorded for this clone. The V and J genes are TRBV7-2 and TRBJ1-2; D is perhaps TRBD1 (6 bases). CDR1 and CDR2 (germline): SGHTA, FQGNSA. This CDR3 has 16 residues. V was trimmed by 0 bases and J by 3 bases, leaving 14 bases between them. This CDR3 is CASSLARAGADYGYTF. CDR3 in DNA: TGTGCCAGCAGCTTAGCGCGGGCAGGGGCCGACTATGGCTACACCTTC.

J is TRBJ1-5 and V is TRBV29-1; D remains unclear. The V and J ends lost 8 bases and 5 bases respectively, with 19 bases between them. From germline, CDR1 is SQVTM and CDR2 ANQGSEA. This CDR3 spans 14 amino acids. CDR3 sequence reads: CSLGREGEDQPQHF. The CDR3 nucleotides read TGCAGCCTTGGGAGGGAGGGTGAGGATCAGCCCCAGCATTTT.

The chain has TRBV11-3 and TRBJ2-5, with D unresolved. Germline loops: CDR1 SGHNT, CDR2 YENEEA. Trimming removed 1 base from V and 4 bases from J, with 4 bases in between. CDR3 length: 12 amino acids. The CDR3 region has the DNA TGTGCCAGCAGCTTAGGCAGAGAGACCCAGTACTTC. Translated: CASSLGRETQYF.

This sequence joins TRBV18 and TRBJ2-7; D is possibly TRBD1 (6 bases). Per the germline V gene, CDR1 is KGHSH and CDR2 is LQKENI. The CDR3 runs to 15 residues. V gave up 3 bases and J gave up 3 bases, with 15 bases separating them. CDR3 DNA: TGTGCCAGCTCACCGGGTCAGGGGCCGTTCTACGAGCAGTACTTC. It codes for CASSPGQGPFYEQYF.